These 2 T cell receptor beta chains were sequenced from one sample in a study of PD-L1 blockade in urothelial cancer. Regarding time point: peripheral blood 6 weeks after treatment start. Only in-frame clones appear in the TCRdb table, and some are missing; sequencing was by immunoSEQ multiplex PCR. The sample contains about 51,000 clones, 88% of which appear only once. This sample comprised PBMCs, obtained around atezolizumab (anti-PD-L1) treatment. Receptor source: a man in his 60s with urothelial cancer.

The V gene is TRBV19, the J gene TRBJ1-1, with 8 nucleotides matching TRBD1. The CDR3 extends over 13 amino acids. Unmatched junction bases numbered 4, after V lost 6 bases and J lost 4 bases. Per the germline V gene, CDR1 is LNHDA and CDR2 is SQIVND (reference sequence). CDR3 nucleotides: TGTGCCAGTAGGGGACAGGAGTTCACTGAAGCTTTCTTT. It encodes CASRGQEFTEAFF.

This clone has only one observation. The chain employs TRBV4-2 and TRBJ2-3; 14 bases line up with TRBD2. This CDR3 contains 15 residues. V gave up 6 bases and J gave up 2 bases; unmatched junction bases: 1. Germline V lookup: CDR1 LGHNA, CDR2 YNFKEQ. The chain's CDR3 is CASRGLAGVTDTQYF. CDR3 in DNA: TGTGCCAGCAGGGGACTAGCGGGGGTCACAGATACGCAGTATTTT.